This T cell receptor beta chain was obtained from a study of T cell changes during pregnancy in multiple sclerosis. Assay used: immunoSEQ multiplex PCR; TCRdb lists only in-frame clones, some missing. The sample includes around 95,000 clones, 80% to 95% of them seen just once. The germline V gene has CDR1 SGHDT and CDR2 YYEEEE. The CDR3 is 15 amino acids. V shed 2 bases and J 0 bases; nucleotides not matched to a gene: 1. The TCR sequence derives from a female donor with multiple sclerosis, enrolled in a pregnancy study. The V gene is TRBV5-6, the J gene TRBJ1-4, with 7 bases matching TRBD1. The sample in question was peripheral blood, obtained after pregnancy. The CDR3 DNA is TGTGCCAGCAGCTTCGGGACAGCAACTAATGAAAAACTGTTTTTT. Translation: CASSFGTATNEKLFF.